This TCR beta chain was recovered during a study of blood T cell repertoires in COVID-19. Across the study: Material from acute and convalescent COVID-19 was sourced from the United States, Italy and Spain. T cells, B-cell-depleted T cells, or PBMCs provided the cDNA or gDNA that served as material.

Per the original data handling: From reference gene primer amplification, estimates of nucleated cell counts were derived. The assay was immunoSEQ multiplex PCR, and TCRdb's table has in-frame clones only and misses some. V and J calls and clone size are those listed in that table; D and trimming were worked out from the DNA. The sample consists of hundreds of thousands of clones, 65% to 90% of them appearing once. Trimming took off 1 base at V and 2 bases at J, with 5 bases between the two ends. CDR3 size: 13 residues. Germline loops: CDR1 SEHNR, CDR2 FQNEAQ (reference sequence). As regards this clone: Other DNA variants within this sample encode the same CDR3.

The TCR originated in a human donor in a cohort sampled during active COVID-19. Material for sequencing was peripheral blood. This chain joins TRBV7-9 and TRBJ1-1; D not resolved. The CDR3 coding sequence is TGTGCCAGCAGCTTAGGGCAAAACACTGAAGCTTTCTTT. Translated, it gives CASSLGQNTEAFF.